Listed here are 18 T cell receptor beta chains from one sample, sequenced in a study of control samples from healthy donors and cancer patients. The repertoire was sequenced with immunoSEQ multiplex PCR; TCRdb's copy has only in-frame clones and lacks some. The data contain about 98,000 clones, approximately 80% of them singletons. The sample was blood. The receptors originated from a woman in her twenties or thirties in good health.

This clone was observed a few times. V gene TRBV4-1 combines with J gene TRBJ2-7; D might be TRBD1 (5 bases). This CDR3 comprises 15 residues. Germline lookup yields CDR1 MGHRA and CDR2 YSYEKL. The V end lost 1 base, the J end lost 0 bases, and 10 bases lay between the germline ends. CDR3 in amino acids: CASSQVSRVSYEQYF. CDR3 bases: TGCGCCAGCAGCCAAGTTTCCAGGGTCTCCTACGAGCAGTACTTC.

The rearrangement joins TRBV6-1 to TRBJ2-3; 8 bases line up with TRBD1. Germline V gives CDR1 MNHNS, CDR2 SASEGT. The CDR3 consists of 15 residues. Germline trimming cut 3 bases from V and 1 base from J; bases unmatched to any gene: 3. Written as DNA, the CDR3 is TGTGCCAGCAGTGATGAGACAGGGGGCACAGATACGCAGTATTTT. Translating gives CASSDETGGTDTQYF.

In its sample, this clone was seen a few times. V and J are TRBV14 and TRBJ1-2, with unresolved D. V gave up 0 bases and J gave up 8 bases, with 10 bases separating them. CDR3 length: 13 residues. Germline V CDR1 and CDR2: SGHDN, FVKESK. CDR3 bases: TGTGCCAGCAGCCAAGAGCTTGGCCAGGGCTACACCTTC. As protein: CASSQELGQGYTF.

The V gene is TRBV12-2, the J gene TRBJ1-2. TRBV12-2 is assigned pseudogene status. This CDR3 spans 17 amino acids. The CDR3 here is CASRSYVEENKIYGYTF. The DNA for the CDR3 is TGTGCAAGTCGCTCCTACGTGGAAGAAAATAAGATTTATGGCTACACCTTC.

With regard to this clone: Other nucleotide sequences from this sample produce the same CDR3. CDR3 in amino acids: CASSLAGANTEAFF. In DNA form, the CDR3 reads TGCGCCAGCAGCTTAGCTGGGGCGAACACTGAAGCTTTCTTT. V usage is TRBV5-1 and J usage is TRBJ1-1; maybe TRBD1 (5 bases). The V end was cut by 2 bases, the J end by 1 base, with 9 bases between. Germline CDR1 reads SGHRS; CDR2 reads YFSETQ. The CDR3 runs to 14 residues.

J is TRBJ1-4 and V is TRBV14, with a possible D match to TRBD1 (5 bases). Germline-derived CDR1 and CDR2 are SGHDN and FVKESK. The length of the CDR3 is 16 residues. V lost 0 bases, J lost 9 bases, and 17 bases lay in between. The CDR3 DNA is TGTGCCAGCAGCCAAGAGGTGCAGGGCCCGGCGAAAAAACTGTTTTTT. This sequence encodes CASSQEVQGPAKKLFF.

V usage is TRBV25-1 and J usage is TRBJ1-6; 7 bases map to TRBD1. J gave up 0 bases and V 4 bases, and 3 bases lay outside the gene matches. The CDR3 totals 16 residues. The germline V gene has CDR1 MGHDK and CDR2 SYGVNS. CDR3 coding DNA: TGTGCCAGCAGTGGCGGGGACAGCTCCTATAATTCACCCCTCCACTTT. This sequence encodes CASSGGDSSYNSPLHF.

V usage is TRBV30 and J usage is TRBJ1-4; D is perhaps TRBD1 (5 bases). V lost 3 bases, J lost 5 bases, and 10 bases lay in between. The CDR3 covers 13 residues. CDR1 and CDR2 (germline): GTSNPN, SVGIG (reference sequence). In DNA, the CDR3 is TGTGCCTGGAGCGCTGCAGGGAATGAAAAACTGTTTTTT. Protein product: CAWSAAGNEKLFF.

Worth noting for this clone: Germline and junction disagree at one end, which may indicate a read error. The chain is built from TRBV7-2 and TRBJ1-2; a possible D gene is TRBD1 (5 bases). Germline V gene lookup returns CDR1 SGHTA and CDR2 FQGNSA. This CDR3 spans 11 amino acids. CDR3 amino acids: CASRLGDGYTF. In DNA, the CDR3 is TGTGCCAGCAGATTAGGGGATGGCTACACCTTC.

The chain couples TRBV3-1 (or the pseudogene TRBV3-2) to TRBJ2-3; TRBD2 matches at 8 bases. CDR3 size: 17 residues. The J segment lost 2 bases and the V segment lost 4 bases, leaving 11 bases of the junction unmatched. CDR1 is LGHDT and CDR2 is YNNKEL in the germline V gene (reference sequence). In nucleotides, the CDR3 is TGTGCCAGCAGCCCGGTGGGTCGGGGGGGTGTCACAGATACGCAGTATTTT. Its protein is CASSPVGRGGVTDTQYF.

The chain recombines TRBV30 with TRBJ2-4; TRBD1 or TRBD2 may be the D gene (5 bases each). Germline CDR1 and CDR2: GTSNPN and SVGIG (reference sequence). CDR3 length equals 14 residues. V lost 3 bases and J 6 bases, leaving 15 bases between the germline ends. The CDR3 DNA follows: TGTGCCTGGAGCGAGGGACGAATTGGAAACATTCAGTACTTC. This encodes CAWSEGRIGNIQYF.

The V and J genes are TRBV3-1 (or the pseudogene TRBV3-2) and TRBJ2-3, with 7 nucleotides matching TRBD2. J was trimmed by 0 bases and V by 4 bases; bases with no gene match: 7. This CDR3 contains 16 residues. The germline CDR1 and CDR2 sequences are LGHDT and YNNKEL (reference sequence). The CDR3, as DNA: TGTGCCAGCAGCCGATCCGGGGGGTCTAGCACAGATACGCAGTATTTT. Encoded protein: CASSRSGGSSTDTQYF.

V gene TRBV11-1 combines with J gene TRBJ2-2; no firm D call. The V end lost 5 bases, the J end lost 3 bases, and 4 bases lay between the germline ends. The CDR3 is 12 amino acids. The germline V gene has CDR1 SGHAT and CDR2 FQDESV (reference sequence). CDR3 DNA sequence: TGTGCCAGCAGCGGAGACACCGGGGAGCTGTTTTTT. It encodes CASSGDTGELFF.

The chain carries TRBV30 and TRBJ1-2; a possible D gene is TRBD1 (6 bases). CDR1 GTSNPN and CDR2 SVGIG come from the germline V gene (reference sequence). The CDR3 contains 15 residues. Trimming pared 3 bases from V and 0 bases from J, leaving 14 bases between. CDR3 loop: CAWRLQGAANYGYTF. The CDR3 DNA reads TGTGCCTGGAGGCTACAGGGAGCGGCTAACTATGGCTACACCTTC. The complete variable domain, with remaining parts taken from reference TRBV30 and TRBJ1-2, reads SQTIHQWPATLVQPVGSPLSLECTVEGTSNPNLYWYRQAAGRGLQLLFYSVGIGQISSEVPQNLSASRPQDRQFILSSKKLLLSDSGFYLCAWRLQGAANYGYTFGSGTRLTVV.

The V and J genes are TRBV5-6 and TRBJ1-1, with D perhaps matching TRBD1 (5 bases). The CDR3 spans 14 residues. Per the germline V gene, CDR1 is SGHDT and CDR2 is YYEEEE. The V gene lost 2 bases and the J gene lost 6 bases, with 14 bases spanning the gap. CDR3 residues: CASSFTGTNPEAFF. CDR3 bases: TGTGCCAGCAGCTTTACCGGGACCAACCCTGAAGCTTTCTTT.

This chain uses TRBV6-2 or TRBV6-3 with TRBJ1-6, with D maybe TRBD1 (6 bases). CDR3 length: 13 residues. Germline lookup yields CDR1 MNHEY and CDR2 SVGEGT. V was trimmed by 5 bases and J by 9 bases, leaving 11 bases between them. The CDR3 loop reads CASSRQQGSPLHF. The CDR3 coding sequence is TGTGCCAGCAGTCGTCAACAGGGTTCACCCCTCCACTTT.

This clone was recorded a few times. The V and J genes are TRBV30 and TRBJ2-7, with 7 bases identical to TRBD1. Germline loops: CDR1 GTSNPN, CDR2 SVGIG (reference sequence). The CDR3 has 11 amino acids. The trim removed 5 bases at V and 4 bases at J, leaving 2 bases unmatched. CDR3 DNA: TGTGCCTGGGGGACAGAGTACGAGCAGTACTTC. It encodes CAWGTEYEQYF.

This clone was recorded a few times. The chain uses TRBV19 and TRBJ1-2, with D hard to call. The length of the CDR3 is 13 residues. The V and J ends lost 7 bases and 7 bases respectively, with 16 bases between them. Germline V lookup: CDR1 LNHDA, CDR2 SQIVND (reference sequence). The CDR3 is CASTPTPDGGYTF. Written as DNA, the CDR3 is TGTGCCAGTACCCCCACCCCGGACGGTGGCTACACCTTC. Full variable domain (rest looked up from reference TRBV19 and TRBJ1-2): DGGITQSPKYLFRKEGQNVTLSCEQNLNHDAMYWYRQDPGQGLRLIYYSQIVNDFQKGDIAEGYSVSREKKESFPLTVTSAQKNPTAFYLCASTPTPDGGYTFGSGTRLTVV.